This note documents a single T cell receptor beta chain sequence. The data belong to a study of spatial heterogeneity in lung cancer. Documented time point: sample taken at primary tumor resection. Unsorted samples of tumor, nontumor lung or frozen PBMC had their whole RNA sequenced. The approximately 78 donors had untreated early-stage non-small cell lung cancer. A unique molecular identifier was attached to every TCR cDNA molecule. TCRdb reprocessed the 5' RACE reads with MiXCR, giving one entry per CDR3 protein. The sample lists about 75,000 distinct CDR3 sequences, about 14% occurring once. This receptor was identified in a male donor with early-stage non-small cell lung cancer. This specimen consisted of PBMCs, obtained at surgery.

CDR3 coding DNA: TGTGCCAGCAGTTTGAGCGTCGGGGGGATTACCTACAATGAGCAGTTCTTC. Translated, it gives CASSLSVGGITYNEQFF. The chain couples TRBV12-3 or TRBV12-4 to TRBJ2-1, with 7 bases aligning to TRBD2. V trimming: 3 bases; J trimming: 2 bases; junction bases outside the gene matches: 10. The length of the CDR3 is 17 residues.